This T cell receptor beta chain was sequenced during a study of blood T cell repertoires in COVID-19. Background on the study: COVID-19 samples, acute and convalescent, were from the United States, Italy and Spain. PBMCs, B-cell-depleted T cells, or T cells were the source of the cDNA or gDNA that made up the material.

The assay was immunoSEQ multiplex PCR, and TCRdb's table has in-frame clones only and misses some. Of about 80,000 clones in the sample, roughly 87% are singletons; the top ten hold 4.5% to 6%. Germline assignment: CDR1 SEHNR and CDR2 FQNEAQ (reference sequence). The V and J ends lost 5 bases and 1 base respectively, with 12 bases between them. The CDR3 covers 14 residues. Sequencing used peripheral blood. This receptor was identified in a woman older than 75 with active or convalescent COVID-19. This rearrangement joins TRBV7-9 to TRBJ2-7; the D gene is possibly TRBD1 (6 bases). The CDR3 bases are TGTGCCAGCAGCCGGGACATATCTTCCTACGAGCAGTACTTC. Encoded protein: CASSRDISSYEQYF.